A single sample is the source of the 19 T cell receptor beta chains below, sequenced in a study of low-dose radiotherapy and immunotherapy resistance in tumors (dated by TCRdb to between 2021 and 2024). First-strand cDNA was synthesized with Superscript III and a set of TRAV- and TRBV-specific primers, covering both TCRalpha and TCRbeta chains. TCRs were amplified for approximately 20 PCR cycles with Phusion, using a constant-region primer paired with the adapter attached to the V primers. TCRdb trimmed public reads at Q25 via fastp, called clones via MiXCR and kept in-frame beta chains. For every CDR3 protein sequence, its rows merge into one entry that carries the most common genes and DNA. This sample comprises 16,000 or so distinct CDR3 sequences, 70% of them detected only once. 5.5% to 7% of the sample rests with the top ten. Receptor source: a human donor with advanced metastatic prostate, ovarian, gallbladder or colorectal cancer (not recorded which). This table probably holds off-target reads from a library built for another chain.

The rearrangement joins TRBV7-9 to TRBJ1-1; a possible D gene is TRBD1 (5 bases). V lost 2 bases, J lost 0 bases, and 7 bases lay in between. CDR3 length: 14 amino acids. Per the germline V gene, CDR1 is SEHNR and CDR2 is FQNEAQ (reference sequence). DNA of the CDR3: TGTGCCAGCAGCTTACGGGGGATGAACACTGAAGCTTTCTTT. Encoded protein: CASSLRGMNTEAFF.

This clonotype showed up just once. The rearrangement uses TRBV6-1 and TRBJ1-4; possibly TRBD1 for D (6 bases). This CDR3 has 16 residues. V gave up 8 bases and J gave up 0 bases, with 16 bases separating them. Germline values: CDR1 MNHNS, CDR2 SASEGT. The CDR3 here is CASERTARATNEKLFF. CDR3 coding DNA: TGTGCCAGCGAGCGGACAGCGAGGGCAACTAATGAAAAACTGTTTTTT.

The rearrangement uses TRBV3-1 and TRBJ1-6; a possible D gene is TRBD1 (5 bases). V was shortened by 4 bases and J by 9 bases, with 19 bases between the two germline ends. The CDR3 is 16 residues long. Per germline, CDR1 LGHDT and CDR2 YNNKEL (reference sequence). The CDR3 loop is CASSPAEWTRGSPLHF. In DNA form, the CDR3 reads TGTGCCAGCAGCCCCGCGGAGTGGACACGAGGTTCACCCCTCCACTTT.

There are a few counts of this clonotype. This chain links TRBV2 with TRBJ1-1; D is ambiguous. This CDR3 comprises 13 residues. Per the germline V gene, CDR1 is SNHLY and CDR2 is FYNNEI. Trimming removed 9 bases from V and 1 base from J, with 12 bases in between. Here the CDR3 reads CASTQSENTEAFF. In DNA, the CDR3 is TGTGCCAGTACTCAGTCGGAGAACACTGAAGCTTTCTTT.

This chain links TRBV4-1 with TRBJ2-6, with 10 bases identical to TRBD1. V trimming: 4 bases; J trimming: 3 bases; junction bases outside the gene matches: 0. CDR3 length: 15 amino acids. Per germline, CDR1 MGHRA and CDR2 YSYEKL. The CDR3: CASSRDRGGANVLTF. For the CDR3, the DNA is TGCGCCAGCAGCCGGGACAGGGGTGGGGCCAACGTCCTGACTTTC.

CDR3 protein: CASSLGIGYNSPLHF. The CDR3 DNA is TGTGCCAGCAGCTTGGGGATCGGATATAATTCACCCCTCCACTTT. The chain links TRBV5-4 to TRBJ1-6, with unresolved D. The CDR3 has 15 amino acids. Looked up from germline, CDR1 is SGHNT and CDR2 is YYREEE (reference sequence). Trimming took off 0 bases at V and 4 bases at J, with 8 bases between the two ends.

The chain uses TRBV5-1 and TRBJ1-2; D may be TRBD1 (6 bases). The CDR3 spans 12 residues. The germline V and J ends were trimmed by 4 bases and 7 bases, with 11 bases remaining between them. Germline V gene sequence: CDR1 SGHRS, CDR2 YFSETQ. DNA for the CDR3: TGCGCCAGCAGCCTGGACAGATCTGGCTACACCTTC. Translated: CASSLDRSGYTF.

The chain couples TRBV11-2 to TRBJ2-5; D tentatively reads TRBD1 or TRBD2 (5 bases each). Germline V CDR1 and CDR2: SGHAT, FQNNGV. This CDR3 is built from 15 residues. Between the trimmed V and J ends, which lost 5 bases and 4 bases, there was a span of 17 bases. The DNA of the CDR3 is TGTGCCAGCAGCCCCCCCCCGGGACCAGGAGAGACCCAGTACTTC. Translated: CASSPPPGPGETQYF.

The chain joins TRBV20-1 to TRBJ2-1; 9 nucleotides line up with TRBD2. CDR1 is DFQATT and CDR2 is SNEGSKA in the germline V gene (reference sequence). V gave up 7 bases and J gave up 7 bases; unmatched junction bases: 5. The CDR3 runs 12 residues. The CDR3 sequence is CSVAGDGNEQFF. For the CDR3, the DNA is TGCAGTGTAGCGGGAGATGGGAATGAGCAGTTCTTC.

The rearrangement uses TRBV10-3 and TRBJ1-5, with unresolved D. V lost 9 bases to trimming and J lost 4 bases, with 16 bases between them. The length of the CDR3 is 14 residues. From germline, CDR1 is ENHRY and CDR2 SYGVKD. CDR3 in DNA: TGTGCCATTCAGGACCGGCGGTCAAATCAGCCCCAGCATTTT. Its translation: CAIQDRRSNQPQHF.

The V and J genes are TRBV27 and TRBJ2-2; 8 nucleotides match TRBD2. CDR3 size: 16 residues. The trim removed 2 bases at V and 6 bases at J, leaving 8 bases unmatched. Germline CDR1 and CDR2: MNHEY and SMNVEV (reference sequence). The CDR3 nucleotides read TGTGCCAGCAGTTTAGGTCCGGGAGGGCCATCCGGGGAGCTGTTTTTT. Translated, it gives CASSLGPGGPSGELFF.

This rearrangement joins TRBV3-1 to TRBJ2-7; no clear D gene. The germline CDR1 and CDR2 sequences are LGHDT and YNNKEL (reference sequence). The CDR3 totals 12 residues. Between the trimmed V and J ends, which lost 2 bases and 3 bases, there was a span of 5 bases. CDR3 sequence (DNA): TGTGCCAGCAGCCAACGCATCTACGAGCAGTACTTC. The encoded protein is CASSQRIYEQYF.

This clonotype was seen more than once but under ten times. The chain links TRBV28 to TRBJ2-3; TRBD2 might be the D (5 bases). This CDR3 is built from 16 residues. Trimming took off 5 bases at V and 3 bases at J, with 18 bases between the two ends. CDR1 and CDR2 (germline): MDHEN, SYDVKM. In nucleotides, the CDR3 is TGTGCCAGCAGTATCCTTCTAGCAAAAAGAACAGATACGCAGTATTTT. Its protein product is CASSILLAKRTDTQYF.

This chain joins TRBV28 and TRBJ1-1, with D possibly matching TRBD1 (5 bases). Trimming shortened V by 6 bases and J by 11 bases, and 13 bases separated the two germline ends. In germline, CDR1 is MDHEN, CDR2 SYDVKM. The CDR3 has 11 amino acids. The CDR3 DNA reads TGTGCCAGCAGCCCACGGGGGGTGGCTTTCTTT. Translation: CASSPRGVAFF.

This chain connects TRBV3-1 to TRBJ1-2; D possibly corresponds to TRBD1 (6 bases). CDR3 size: 15 residues. V lost 0 bases and J 4 bases, leaving 12 bases between the germline ends. The germline gives CDR1 LGHDT, CDR2 YNNKEL (reference sequence). In nucleotides, the CDR3 is TGTGCCAGCAGCCAAGATGGGACGGGGGCCTATGGCTACACCTTC. Protein: CASSQDGTGAYGYTF. The entire variable domain, with the rest obtained from reference TRBV3-1 and TRBJ1-2, is as follows: DTAVSQTPKYLVTQMGNDKSIKCEQNLGHDTMYWYKQDSKKFLKIMFSYNNKELIINETVPNRFSPKSPDKAHLNLHINSLELGDSAVYFCASSQDGTGAYGYTFGSGTRLTVV.

This clonotype has just one count. The chain joins TRBV6-2 or TRBV6-3 to TRBJ1-1; D uncertain. CDR3 length equals 13 residues. The V gene lost 5 bases and the J gene lost 6 bases, with 13 bases spanning the gap. Germline V gives CDR1 MNHEY, CDR2 SVGEGT. CDR3 nucleotide sequence: TGTGCCAGCAGTATTTACGGTGGCGCTGAAGCTTTCTTT. Translated, it gives CASSIYGGAEAFF.

The V and J genes are TRBV27 and TRBJ2-1; TRBD2 agrees at 9 bases. Germline CDR1 reads MNHEY; CDR2 reads SMNVEV (reference sequence). With 3 bases clipped from V and 3 bases from J, the junction kept 3 bases outside the gene matches. This CDR3 has 15 amino acids. CDR3: CASSLGLAFYNEQFF. The CDR3 coding sequence is TGTGCCAGCAGTTTGGGACTAGCTTTCTACAATGAGCAGTTCTTC.

This clonotype was found a few times. This chain connects TRBV27 to TRBJ1-6, with a weak D call TRBD1 (5 bases). The CDR3 covers 15 residues. Germline assignment: CDR1 MNHEY and CDR2 SMNVEV (reference sequence). Trimming shortened V by 7 bases and J by 3 bases, and 13 bases separated the two germline ends. DNA for the CDR3: TGTGCCAGCACCTCTGACAGCTTCTATAATTCACCCCTCCACTTT. As protein: CASTSDSFYNSPLHF.

The rearrangement uses TRBV5-1 and TRBJ2-7; possible D gene TRBD1, 8 bases. Deletions cut 4 bases from V and 4 bases from J, with 15 bases between. Germline lookup yields CDR1 SGHRS and CDR2 YFSETQ. This CDR3 has 14 amino acids. The CDR3 is CASSELQGGYEQYF. The CDR3 coding sequence is TGCGCCAGCAGCGAACTACAGGGGGGGTACGAGCAGTACTTC.